The clone carrying this TCR beta chain has more than one count but fewer than ten. V gave up 5 bases and J gave up 4 bases; unmatched junction bases: 8. The germline gives CDR1 SGHVS, CDR2 FQNEAQ. This CDR3 has 14 residues. This sample was taken from a study of T-cell memory formation after mild COVID-19. TCRdb re-called the 5' RACE reads with MiXCR, one entry per CDR3 protein. The sample carries around 390,000 distinct CDR3 sequences, around a sixth recorded once. The V and J genes are TRBV7-8 and TRBJ2-7, with TRBD1 matching 7 bases. The source is a man aged 18 to 30 who had mild COVID-19 (a few samples of this study predate the infection). Cell type and time point are not known. Sequencing was done on a sample of PBMCs or a T cell subset sorted from them (not recorded which). Here the CDR3 reads CASSQDRTTYEQYF. In nucleotides, the CDR3 is TGTGCCAGCAGCCAGGACAGGACCACATACGAGCAGTACTTC.